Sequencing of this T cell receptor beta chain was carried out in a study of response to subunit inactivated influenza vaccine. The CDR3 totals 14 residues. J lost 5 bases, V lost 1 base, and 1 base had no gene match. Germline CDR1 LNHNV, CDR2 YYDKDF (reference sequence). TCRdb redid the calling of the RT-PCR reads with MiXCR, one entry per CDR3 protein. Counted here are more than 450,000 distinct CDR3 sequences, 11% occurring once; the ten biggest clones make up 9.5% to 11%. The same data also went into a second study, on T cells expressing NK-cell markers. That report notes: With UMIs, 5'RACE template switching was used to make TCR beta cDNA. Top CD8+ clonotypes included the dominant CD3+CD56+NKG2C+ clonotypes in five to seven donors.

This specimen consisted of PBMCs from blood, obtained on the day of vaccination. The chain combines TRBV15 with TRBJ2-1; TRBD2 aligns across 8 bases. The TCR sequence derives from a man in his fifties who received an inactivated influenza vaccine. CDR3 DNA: TGTGCCACCAGCAGAGGACTAGCGAACAATGAGCAGTTCTTC. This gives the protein CATSRGLANNEQFF. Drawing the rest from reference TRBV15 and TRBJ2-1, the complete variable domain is DAMVIQNPRYQVTQFGKPVTLSCSQTLNHNVMYWYQQKSSQAPKLLFHYYDKDFNNEADTPDNFQSRRPNTSFCFLDIRSPGLGDTAMYLCATSRGLANNEQFFGPGTRLTVL.